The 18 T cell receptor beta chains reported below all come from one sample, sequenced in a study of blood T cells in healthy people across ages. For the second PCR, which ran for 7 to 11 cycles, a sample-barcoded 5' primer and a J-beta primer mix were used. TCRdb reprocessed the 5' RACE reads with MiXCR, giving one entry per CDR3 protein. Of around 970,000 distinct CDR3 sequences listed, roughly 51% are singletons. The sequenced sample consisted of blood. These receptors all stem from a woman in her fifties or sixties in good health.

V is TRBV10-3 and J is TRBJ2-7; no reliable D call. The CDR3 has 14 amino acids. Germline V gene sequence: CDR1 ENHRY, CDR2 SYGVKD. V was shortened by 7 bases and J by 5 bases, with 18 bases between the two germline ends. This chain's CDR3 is CAIKFWLDSHEQYF. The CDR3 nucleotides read TGTGCCATCAAATTCTGGCTAGACTCTCACGAGCAGTACTTC.

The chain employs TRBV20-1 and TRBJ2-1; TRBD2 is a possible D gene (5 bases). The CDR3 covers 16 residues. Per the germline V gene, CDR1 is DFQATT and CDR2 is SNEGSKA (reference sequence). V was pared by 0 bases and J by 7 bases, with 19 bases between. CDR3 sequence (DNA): TGCAGTGCTAGAGATCCGACCCCGTTTTGGACTAATGAGCAGTTCTTC. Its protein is CSARDPTPFWTNEQFF.

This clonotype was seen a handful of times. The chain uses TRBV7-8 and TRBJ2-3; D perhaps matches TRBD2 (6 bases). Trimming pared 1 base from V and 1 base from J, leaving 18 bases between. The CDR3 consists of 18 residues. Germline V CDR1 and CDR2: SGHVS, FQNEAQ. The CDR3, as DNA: TGTGCCAGCAGCTTAGGCTCCACCTACGGGAGAGGCACAGATACGCAGTATTTT. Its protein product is CASSLGSTYGRGTDTQYF.

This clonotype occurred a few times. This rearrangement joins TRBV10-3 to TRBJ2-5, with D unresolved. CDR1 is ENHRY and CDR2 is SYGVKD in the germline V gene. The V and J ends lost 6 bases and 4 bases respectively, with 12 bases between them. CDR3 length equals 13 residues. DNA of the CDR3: TGTGCCATCAGGGGCTTGGCAGGAGAGACCCAGTACTTC. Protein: CAIRGLAGETQYF.

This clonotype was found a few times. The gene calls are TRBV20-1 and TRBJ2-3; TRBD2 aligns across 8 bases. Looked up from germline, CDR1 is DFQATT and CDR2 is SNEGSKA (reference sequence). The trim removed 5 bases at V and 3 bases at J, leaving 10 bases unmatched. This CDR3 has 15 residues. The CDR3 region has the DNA TGCAGTGCTTCCGGCGGGGGGTTCGGTACAGATACGCAGTATTTT. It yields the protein CSASGGGFGTDTQYF.

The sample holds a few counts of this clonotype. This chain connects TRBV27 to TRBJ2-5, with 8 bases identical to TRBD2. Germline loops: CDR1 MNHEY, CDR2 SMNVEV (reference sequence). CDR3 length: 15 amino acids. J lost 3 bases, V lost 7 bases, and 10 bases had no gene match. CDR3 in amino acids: CASNSLAEGEETQYF. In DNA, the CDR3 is TGTGCCAGCAATTCACTAGCGGAGGGAGAAGAGACCCAGTACTTC.

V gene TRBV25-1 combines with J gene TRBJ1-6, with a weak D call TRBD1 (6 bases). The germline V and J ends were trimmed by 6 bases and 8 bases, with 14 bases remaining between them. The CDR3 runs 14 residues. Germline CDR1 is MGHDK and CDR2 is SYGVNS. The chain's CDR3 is CASRQQGLHSPLHF. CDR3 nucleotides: TGTGCCAGCAGACAACAGGGCTTACATTCACCCCTCCACTTT. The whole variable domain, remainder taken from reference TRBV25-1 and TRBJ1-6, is EADIYQTPRYLVIGTGKKITLECSQTMGHDKMYWYQQDPGMELHLIHYSYGVNSTEKGDLSSESTVSRIRTEHFPLTLESARPSHTSQYLCASRQQGLHSPLHFGNGTRLTVT.

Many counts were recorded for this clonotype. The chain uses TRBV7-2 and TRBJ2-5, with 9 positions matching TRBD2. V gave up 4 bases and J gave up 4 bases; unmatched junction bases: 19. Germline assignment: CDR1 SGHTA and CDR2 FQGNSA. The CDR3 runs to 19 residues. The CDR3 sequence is CASSSILAGGGAARETQYF. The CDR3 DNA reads TGTGCCAGCAGCTCCATTTTGGCGGGAGGGGGAGCGGCTAGAGAGACCCAGTACTTC.

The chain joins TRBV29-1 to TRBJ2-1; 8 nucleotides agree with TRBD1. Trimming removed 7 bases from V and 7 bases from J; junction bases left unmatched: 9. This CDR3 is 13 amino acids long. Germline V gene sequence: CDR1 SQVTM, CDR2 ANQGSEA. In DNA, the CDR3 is TGCAGCGCAAGACAGGGGTGGACAAATGAGCAGTTCTTC. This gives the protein CSARQGWTNEQFF.

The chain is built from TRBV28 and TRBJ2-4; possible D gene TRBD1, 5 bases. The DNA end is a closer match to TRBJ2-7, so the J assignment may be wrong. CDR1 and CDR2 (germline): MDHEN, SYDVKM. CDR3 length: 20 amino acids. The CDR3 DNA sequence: TGTGCCAGCAGATTGCCTTACCGGGCCCTAACAGGCCGAGTCCGTTACGAGCAGTACTTC. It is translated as CASRLPYRALTGRVRYEQYF.

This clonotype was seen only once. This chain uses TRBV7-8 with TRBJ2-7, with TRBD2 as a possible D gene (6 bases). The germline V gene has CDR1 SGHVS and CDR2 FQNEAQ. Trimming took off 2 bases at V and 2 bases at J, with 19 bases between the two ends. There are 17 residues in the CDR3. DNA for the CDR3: TGTGCCAGCAGCTTAAAGGCGCGGGATAAGCGCGCCTACGAGCAGTACTTC. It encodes CASSLKARDKRAYEQYF.

CDR3: CASSLLGRLNTEAFF. The DNA of the CDR3 is TGCGCCAGCAGCCTGCTTGGCCGACTGAACACTGAAGCTTTCTTT. The chain links TRBV4-1 to TRBJ1-1; D unresolved. Germline V gene sequence: CDR1 MGHRA, CDR2 YSYEKL. V lost 4 bases and J 0 bases, leaving 12 bases between the germline ends. The length of the CDR3 is 15 residues.

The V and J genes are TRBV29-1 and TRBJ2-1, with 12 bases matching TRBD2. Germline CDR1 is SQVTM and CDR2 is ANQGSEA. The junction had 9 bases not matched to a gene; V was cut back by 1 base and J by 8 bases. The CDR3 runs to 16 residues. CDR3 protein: CSVEGTTSGSTDEQFF. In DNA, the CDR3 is TGCAGCGTTGAAGGCACGACTAGCGGGAGTACCGATGAGCAGTTCTTC.

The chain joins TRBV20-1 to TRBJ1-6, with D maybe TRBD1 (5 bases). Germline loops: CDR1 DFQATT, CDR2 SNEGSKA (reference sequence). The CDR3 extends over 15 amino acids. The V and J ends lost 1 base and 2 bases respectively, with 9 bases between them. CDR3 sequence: CSARVSGPYNSPLHF. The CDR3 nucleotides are TGCAGTGCTAGAGTATCAGGGCCCTATAATTCACCCCTCCACTTT.

In DNA, the CDR3 is TGTGCCAGCAGACCCGACAGCCCCTGTTTCTATGGCTACACCTTC. This gives the protein CASRPDSPCFYGYTF. The J gene is TRBJ1-2, the V gene TRBV21-1; the table's D call, TRBD1, was not checked against the DNA. TRBV21-1 is a pseudogene locus. CDR3 length: 15 residues.

CDR3 amino acids: CASSIKSAGSEQYF. CDR3 DNA sequence: TGTGCCAGTAGTATAAAGTCAGCGGGATCGGAGCAGTACTTC. The chain recombines TRBV19 with TRBJ2-7, with 7 bases matching TRBD2. This CDR3 region has 14 residues. Per germline, CDR1 LNHDA and CDR2 SQIVND (reference sequence). The V and J ends lost 2 bases and 7 bases, in that order; junction bases with no gene match: 8.

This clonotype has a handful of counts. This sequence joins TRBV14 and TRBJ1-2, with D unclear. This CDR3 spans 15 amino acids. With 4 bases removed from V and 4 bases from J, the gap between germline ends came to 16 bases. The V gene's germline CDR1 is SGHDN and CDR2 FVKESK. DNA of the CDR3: TGTGCCAGCAGCCGAATAGGGCCAAGGGCCTATGGCTACACCTTC. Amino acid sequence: CASSRIGPRAYGYTF. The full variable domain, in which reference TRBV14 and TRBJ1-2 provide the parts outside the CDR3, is EAGVTQFPSHSVIEKGQTVTLRCDPISGHDNLYWYRRVMGKEIKFLLHFVKESKQDESGMPNNRFLAERTGGTYSTLKVQPAELEDSGVYFCASSRIGPRAYGYTFGSGTRLTVV.

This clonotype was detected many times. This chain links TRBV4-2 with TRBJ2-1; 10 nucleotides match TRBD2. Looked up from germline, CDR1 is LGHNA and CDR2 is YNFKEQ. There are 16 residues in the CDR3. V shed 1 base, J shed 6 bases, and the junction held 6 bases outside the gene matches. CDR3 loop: CASSQAAGLALNEQFF. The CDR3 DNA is TGTGCCAGCAGCCAAGCCGCGGGACTAGCGCTCAATGAGCAGTTCTTC.